The 24 T cell receptor beta chains given below trace back to one sample, sequenced in a study of blood T cells in healthy people across ages. It was with a sample-barcoded 5' primer and a J-beta primer mix that a second PCR of roughly 7 to 12 cycles was run. MiXCR, applied by TCRdb to the 5' RACE reads, yields one record per CDR3 protein. The data show about 1,400,000 distinct CDR3 sequences, approximately 63% seen once. Sequenced: blood. The receptor set was obtained from a man between 18 and 35 years old in good health.

The J gene is TRBJ2-3, the V gene TRBV7-9; no clear D gene. Germline CDR1 reads SEHNR; CDR2 reads FQNEAQ (reference sequence). Trimming pared 2 bases from V and 4 bases from J, leaving 10 bases between. This CDR3 contains 14 residues. CDR3 loop: CASSLIPGPDTQYF. The DNA of the CDR3 is TGTGCCAGCAGCTTAATTCCAGGTCCAGATACGCAGTATTTT. The variable domain in full, with the rest retrieved from reference TRBV7-9 and TRBJ2-3, is DTGVSQNPRHKITKRGQNVTFRCDPISEHNRLYWYRQTLGQGPEFLTYFQNEAQLEKSRLLSDRFSAERPKGSFSTLEIQRTEQGDSAMYLCASSLIPGPDTQYFGPGTRLTVL.

V gene TRBV29-1 combines with J gene TRBJ2-7; 9 nucleotides line up with TRBD1. Per the germline V gene, CDR1 is SQVTM and CDR2 is ANQGSEA. V was pared by 5 bases and J by 2 bases, with 4 bases of the junction left unmatched. This CDR3 has 13 residues. The CDR3 DNA follows: TGCAGCGTTCGCCGGGACAGGGCCTACGAGCAGTACTTC. It specifies CSVRRDRAYEQYF.

The chain uses TRBV7-9 and TRBJ2-7; no definite D call. The J call may be mistaken, given a closer DNA end match to TRBJ2-5. This CDR3 region has 13 residues. CDR1 is SEHNR and CDR2 is FQNEAQ in the germline V gene (reference sequence). CDR3 bases: TGTGCCAGCAGCTCCCTCGTGGCAGAGACCCAGTACTTC. This gives the protein CASSSLVAETQYF.

This chain connects TRBV30 to TRBJ1-6, with D maybe TRBD1 (6 bases). The length of the CDR3 is 14 residues. Trimming pared 2 bases from V and 5 bases from J, leaving 10 bases between. CDR1 and CDR2 from the germline V gene are GTSNPN and SVGIG (reference sequence). The CDR3 loop is CAWSSGQDNSPLHF. The DNA of the CDR3 is TGTGCCTGGAGTTCGGGACAAGATAATTCACCCCTCCACTTT.

The J gene is TRBJ2-7, the V gene TRBV29-1; D is perhaps TRBD2 (6 bases). The V end was cut by 0 bases, the J end by 0 bases, with 12 bases between. The CDR3 has 15 amino acids. The germline CDR1 and CDR2 sequences are SQVTM and ANQGSEA. CDR3 bases: TGCAGCGTTGAAGAGGGTGGGGGGAGCTCCTACGAGCAGTACTTC. It specifies CSVEEGGGSSYEQYF.

The V gene is TRBV27, the J gene TRBJ1-6; D gene uncertain. The CDR3 runs 14 residues. Trimming removed 6 bases from V and 10 bases from J, with 16 bases in between. Germline CDR1 reads MNHEY; CDR2 reads SMNVEV (reference sequence). CDR3 loop: CASRIGEKDSPLHF. The DNA for the CDR3 is TGTGCCAGCAGAATCGGGGAGAAGGACTCACCCCTCCACTTT.

This chain uses TRBV3-1 with TRBJ1-4; 10 bases align to TRBD1. J was trimmed by 7 bases and V by 3 bases; bases with no gene match: 5. CDR3 length equals 15 residues. The germline gives CDR1 LGHDT, CDR2 YNNKEL (reference sequence). The CDR3 protein is CASSQLTGGSEKLFF. DNA of the CDR3: TGTGCCAGCAGCCAGCTGACAGGGGGCAGTGAAAAACTGTTTTTT. The variable domain in full, completed from reference TRBV3-1 and TRBJ1-4, reads DTAVSQTPKYLVTQMGNDKSIKCEQNLGHDTMYWYKQDSKKFLKIMFSYNNKELIINETVPNRFSPKSPDKAHLNLHINSLELGDSAVYFCASSQLTGGSEKLFFGSGTQLSVL.

V usage is TRBV29-1 and J usage is TRBJ2-2, with TRBD2 identical over 7 bases. CDR1 and CDR2 from the germline V gene are SQVTM and ANQGSEA. Unmatched junction bases numbered 12, after V lost 7 bases and J lost 4 bases. CDR3 length equals 15 residues. The CDR3 is CSAGALADSTGELFF. DNA of the CDR3: TGCAGCGCCGGGGCCCTAGCGGACTCCACCGGGGAGCTGTTTTTT.

The chain recombines TRBV12-3 or TRBV12-4 with TRBJ1-1, with D hard to call. Trimming took 4 bases from V and 2 from J, leaving 14 bases between them. The CDR3 is 15 amino acids. CDR3 region: CASSSQFFPNTEAFF. In DNA, the CDR3 is TGTGCCAGCAGTTCCCAGTTCTTCCCTAACACTGAAGCTTTCTTT.

The chain combines TRBV6-2 or TRBV6-3 with TRBJ2-1; TRBD1 matches at 7 bases. Germline V gene sequence: CDR1 MNHEY, CDR2 SVGEGT. With 6 bases clipped from V and 4 bases from J, the junction kept 18 bases outside the gene matches. The CDR3 contains 18 residues. Written as DNA, the CDR3 is TGTGCCAGCAGACGAACGGGACAGTACCCTAGAGGTTACAATGAGCAGTTCTTC. Translated, it gives CASRRTGQYPRGYNEQFF.

The V and J genes are TRBV27 and TRBJ2-7, with no clear D. Trimming left V 8 bases short and J 2 bases short, with 13 bases between. From germline, CDR1 is MNHEY and CDR2 SMNVEV (reference sequence). CDR3 size: 13 residues. The CDR3 bases are TGTGCCAGCTCTGAGAAATCCCCCTACGAGCAGTACTTC. Protein: CASSEKSPYEQYF.

This rearrangement joins TRBV7-8 to TRBJ2-3; D is possibly TRBD2 (6 bases). The germline V and J ends were trimmed by 5 bases and 4 bases, with 16 bases remaining between them. This CDR3 is built from 15 residues. CDR1 SGHVS and CDR2 FQNEAQ come from the germline V gene. CDR3: CASSKIAVRADTQYF. The CDR3 nucleotides are TGTGCCAGCAGCAAGATAGCGGTGAGGGCAGATACGCAGTATTTT.

In the case of this clonotype: Its ends do not fully match the called genes, so a read error is possible. V is TRBV20-1 and J is TRBJ2-1; 8 bases map to TRBD2. Per the germline V gene, CDR1 is DFQATT and CDR2 is SNEGSKA (reference sequence). This CDR3 comprises 13 residues. The DNA of the CDR3 is TGCAGTGCTCGGGAGGGAAAGTACAATGAGCGGTTCTTC. Residues: CSAREGKYNERFF.

The gene calls are TRBV9 and TRBJ2-1, with TRBD2 matching over 8 bases. CDR1 and CDR2 (germline): SGDLS, YYNGEE. With V trimmed by 2 bases and J by 5 bases, 9 bases remained unmatched. The CDR3 has 16 amino acids. CDR3 loop: CASSVRGAGENNEQFF. The CDR3 DNA reads as TGTGCCAGCAGCGTCCGGGGAGCGGGGGAGAACAATGAGCAGTTCTTC.

The chain has TRBV29-1 and TRBJ2-1; unclear D gene. V lost 2 bases and J lost 2, with 10 bases in between. CDR3 length: 14 amino acids. In germline, CDR1 is SQVTM, CDR2 ANQGSEA. This chain's CDR3 is CSVEFPETYNEQFF. CDR3 DNA: TGCAGCGTTGAATTCCCAGAAACCTACAATGAGCAGTTCTTC.

The rearrangement links TRBV15 to TRBJ2-1; D possibly corresponds to TRBD1 (6 bases). Trimming took off 7 bases at V and 2 bases at J, with 6 bases between the two ends. CDR1 is LNHNV, CDR2 YYDKDF, per germline (reference sequence). This CDR3 region has 12 residues. CDR3 coding DNA: TGTGCCACCACAGGGGCCTACAATGAGCAGTTCTTC. It encodes CATTGAYNEQFF.

The chain carries TRBV29-1 and TRBJ2-3; 10 bases match TRBD2. The CDR3 sequence is 17 residues long. Germline CDR1 is SQVTM and CDR2 is ANQGSEA. The V segment lost 6 bases and the J segment 2 bases; nucleotides outside the gene matches: 14. The CDR3 DNA sequence: TGCAGCGTGGCGTCAGCGAGAGGACTAGCGGACACAGATACGCAGTATTTT. It yields the protein CSVASARGLADTDTQYF.

V and J are TRBV5-5 and TRBJ1-6; no clear D. Per germline, CDR1 SGHKS and CDR2 YYEKEE (reference sequence). Trimming took off 0 bases at V and 11 bases at J, with 9 bases between the two ends. The CDR3 has 13 amino acids. This CDR3 is CASSLEGRPPLHF. The DNA for the CDR3 is TGTGCCAGCAGCTTGGAAGGGAGGCCACCCCTCCACTTT. Looking up the rest from reference TRBV5-5 and TRBJ1-6 gives the full variable domain: DAGVTQSPTHLIKTRGQQVTLRCSPISGHKSVSWYQQVLGQGPQFIFQYYEKEERGRGNFPDRFSARQFPNYSSELNVNALLLGDSALYLCASSLEGRPPLHFGNGTRLTVT.

This rearrangement joins TRBV12-3 or TRBV12-4 to TRBJ2-7; D remains unclear. This CDR3 contains 14 residues. Trimming cost V 4 bases and J 5 bases, with 15 bases left between them. The CDR3 sequence is CASSSFLGSNEQYF. The CDR3 coding sequence is TGTGCCAGCAGTTCTTTCCTCGGATCTAACGAGCAGTACTTC.

V and J are TRBV29-1 and TRBJ2-7; no reliable D call. Germline V gene data show CDR1 as SQVTM and CDR2 as ANQGSEA. This CDR3 has 11 residues. Trimming cost V 4 bases and J 7 bases, with 11 bases left between them. CDR3 nucleotide sequence: TGCAGCGTTGCCACGGCGAGGGAGCAGTACTTC. This gives the protein CSVATAREQYF.

The rearrangement links TRBV10-3 to TRBJ1-5; weak D call: TRBD1 (5 bases). In germline, CDR1 is ENHRY, CDR2 SYGVKD. The CDR3 totals 14 residues. Trimming took 2 bases from V and 5 from J, leaving 10 bases between them. The CDR3 protein is CAISEARGDQPQHF. CDR3 coding DNA: TGTGCCATCAGTGAGGCGCGGGGCGATCAGCCCCAGCATTTT.

This clonotype came up many times. The genes are TRBV5-1 and TRBJ1-4; D unresolved. The CDR3 covers 15 residues. Trimming pared 4 bases from V and 2 bases from J, leaving 12 bases between. Germline CDR1 SGHRS, CDR2 YFSETQ. CDR3 sequence reads: CASSPGRVTNEKLFF. CDR3 DNA sequence: TGCGCCAGCAGCCCCGGACGAGTCACTAATGAAAAACTGTTTTTT. The full variable domain, with the rest looked up from reference TRBV5-1 and TRBJ1-4, is KAGVTQTPRYLIKTRGQQVTLSCSPISGHRSVSWYQQTPGQGLQFLFEYFSETQRNKGNFPGRFSGRQFSNSRSEMNVSTLELGDSALYLCASSPGRVTNEKLFFGSGTQLSVL.

The chain carries TRBV19 and TRBJ1-2; 9 bases are shared with TRBD1. The CDR3 totals 17 residues. Germline loops: CDR1 LNHDA, CDR2 SQIVND (reference sequence). With V trimmed by 0 bases and J by 2 bases, 7 bases remained unmatched. Here the CDR3 DNA reads TGTGCCAGTAGTATAGAGCGACCGGGACAGGGAAACTATGGCTACACCTTC. Its translation is CASSIERPGQGNYGYTF.

The J gene is TRBJ2-7, the V gene TRBV21-1; TRBD1, the D gene given by the table, was not confirmed from the DNA. TRBV21-1 is termed a pseudogene. The CDR3 totals 15 residues. In DNA, the CDR3 is TGTGCCAGCAACAGACGTGGGGACAGGGAGCGTACCCAGTACTTC. It encodes CASNRRGDRERTQYF.